Listed below are T cell receptor beta chains from one sample, sequenced in a study of blood T cell repertoires in COVID-19. TCRdb's copy holds only in-frame clones and misses some; the assay was immunoSEQ multiplex PCR. The repertoire has roughly 200,000 clones, more than 75% of them found once; the top ten carry roughly 4.5%. Sample: peripheral blood. These receptors all stem from a woman of 80 years or more with acute or convalescent COVID-19. CDR3s include the opening cysteine and the closing phenylalanine or tryptophan. The D gene is left open where the match is weak. Size tells how often a clone was seen (once, few, many) or the class of an expanded clone, and some rows leave it out.

size,D,J,V,CDR3,DNA
.,.,TRBJ1-6,TRBV25-1,CASSDVSYNSPLHF,TGTGCCAGCAGTGATGTCAGCTATAATTCACCCCTCCACTTT
few,.,TRBJ1-2,TRBV7-9,CASSGQQGIYGYTF,TGTGCCAGCAGCGGACAACAGGGAATCTATGGCTACACCTTC
.,.,TRBJ2-5,TRBV6-5,CASSPPGRTQYF,TGTGCCAGCAGTCCCCCGGGTAGGACCCAGTACTTC
.,.,TRBJ1-1,TRBV4-3,CASSLERYTEAFF,TGCGCCAGCAGCCTCGAACGGTACACTGAAGCTTTCTTT
.,TRBD1,TRBJ1-5,TRBV7-2,CASSLKGAGMSQPQHF,TGTGCCAGCAGCCTTAAGGGGGCAGGGATGAGTCAGCCCCAGCATTTT
.,TRBD1,TRBJ2-7,TRBV6-2/TRBV6-3,CASSRDRERYEQYF,TGTGCCAGCAGCCGGGACAGGGAGAGGTACGAGCAGTACTTC
.,.,TRBJ2-1,TRBV6-2/TRBV6-3,CASSTSYNEQFF,TGTGCCAGCAGTACTTCCTACAATGAGCAGTTCTTC
once,.,TRBJ2-1,TRBV18,CASSLARNEQFF,TGTGCCAGCTCCCTAGCGAGAAATGAGCAGTTCTTC
.,.,TRBJ1-1,TRBV5-1,CASIFEGGANTEAFF,TGCGCCAGCATATTCGAGGGCGGGGCGAACACTGAAGCTTTCTTT
.,.,TRBJ1-2,TRBV4-3,CASSQARQGLIANGYTF,TGCGCCAGCAGCCAAGCTCGGCAGGGGTTAATTGCTAATGGCTACACCTTC
.,.,TRBJ2-1,TRBV24-1,CATSDPQGYNEQFF,TGTGCCACCAGTGACCCCCAGGGGTACAATGAGCAGTTCTTC
.,.,TRBJ1-1,TRBV7-2,CASSLVVGNTEAFF,TGTGCCAGCAGCTTAGTAGTTGGGAACACTGAAGCTTTCTTT
.,TRBD1,TRBJ1-1,TRBV29-1,CSVDKVQGGYTEAFF,TGCAGCGTTGACAAAGTACAGGGGGGGTACACTGAAGCTTTCTTT
.,TRBD2,TRBJ2-1,TRBV10-3,CAISESRWGLAGVSDEQFF,TGTGCCATCAGTGAGTCACGTTGGGGACTAGCGGGAGTTAGCGATGAGCAGTTCTTC
once,TRBD2,TRBJ2-3,TRBV5-1,CASSLGSSGWDTQYF,TGCGCCAGCAGCTTGGGGTCTAGCGGGTGGGATACGCAGTATTTT
.,TRBD1,TRBJ1-5,TRBV10-3,CAVKQGGDSNQPQHF,TGTGCCGTGAAACAGGGGGGGGATAGCAATCAGCCCCAGCATTTT
few,TRBD1,TRBJ2-7,TRBV7-3,CASSSADRVYEQYF,TGTGCCAGCAGCTCGGCCGACAGGGTCTACGAGCAGTACTTC
.,.,TRBJ2-3,TRBV10-3,CATPRGVPTDTQYF,TGTGCCACCCCTAGGGGCGTCCCCACAGATACGCAGTATTTT
.,TRBD2,TRBJ2-3,TRBV5-1,CASSLGMLAGTDTQYF,TGCGCCAGCAGCTTGGGGATGCTAGCGGGCACAGATACGCAGTATTTT
.,.,TRBJ1-4,TRBV4-3,CASSQITGLTNEKLFF,TGCGCCAGCAGCCAGATTACAGGCCTCACTAATGAAAAACTGTTTTTT
.,.,TRBJ2-7,TRBV7-9,CASSLAPRVEQYF,TGTGCCAGCAGCTTAGCGCCCAGGGTTGAGCAGTACTTC
.,.,TRBJ1-1,TRBV12-3/TRBV12-4,CASSWSENTEAFF,TGTGCCAGCAGTTGGAGTGAGAACACTGAAGCTTTCTTT
.,.,TRBJ1-2,TRBV7-2,CASIPGPGQPYGYTF,TGTGCCAGCATCCCGGGCCCAGGACAGCCCTATGGCTACACCTTC
.,TRBD2,TRBJ2-5,TRBV6-2/TRBV6-3,CASSSGTSAQETQYF,TGTGCCAGCAGTTCCGGGACTAGCGCACAAGAGACCCAGTACTTC
.,TRBD2,TRBJ2-2,TRBV25-1,CASSETSGTNTEELFF,TGTGCCAGCAGTGAAACTAGCGGGACGAACACCGAGGAGCTGTTTTTT
.,.,TRBJ1-6,TRBV5-6,CASSLPNSPLHF,TGTGCCAGCAGCTTGCCGAATTCACCCCTCCACTTT
.,TRBD1,TRBJ1-2,TRBV3-1/TRBV3-2,CASSQTGGYGYTF,TGTGCCAGCAGCCAGACAGGGGGCTATGGCTACACCTTC
once,.,TRBJ2-3,TRBV7-2,CASSLRLSGSGDTQYF,TGTGCCAGCAGCTTAAGGCTATCTGGGAGTGGGGATACGCAGTATTTT
once,TRBD1,TRBJ2-7,TRBV11-2,CASSLARGQGFEQYF,TGTGCCAGCAGCTTGGCCCGGGGACAGGGATTCGAGCAGTACTTC
.,.,TRBJ2-5,TRBV4-3,CASSQDKSGVETQYF,TGCGCCAGCAGCCAAGATAAATCGGGAGTTGAGACCCAGTACTTC
once,.,TRBJ2-5,TRBV4-2,CASSQQGGEETQYF,TGTGCCAGCAGCCAACAGGGTGGGGAAGAGACCCAGTACTTC
.,TRBD1,TRBJ1-3,TRBV18,CASSGSGTGAGNTIYF,TGTGCCAGCTCAGGTTCCGGGACAGGGGCTGGAAACACCATATATTTT
.,TRBD2,TRBJ2-1,TRBV6-2/TRBV6-3,CASSYPSNWREIRYYNEQFF,TGTGCCAGCAGTTACCCAAGCAACTGGCGGGAGATTCGTTACTACAATGAGCAGTTCTTC
.,TRBD2,TRBJ2-3,TRBV4-1,CASSQDIGGGSGHTQYF,TGCGCCAGCAGCCAAGATATAGGCGGCGGGAGTGGTCATACGCAGTATTTT
.,.,TRBJ2-2,TRBV29-1,CSPLELFF,TGCAGCCCTCTGGAGCTGTTTTTT
.,TRBD2,TRBJ2-2,TRBV19,CASSSGRDTGELFF,TGTGCCAGTTCCAGCGGGAGGGACACCGGGGAGCTGTTTTTT
.,.,TRBJ1-4,TRBV20-1,CSASSLTEATNEKLFF,TGCAGTGCTAGTAGCCTTACTGAAGCAACTAATGAAAAACTGTTTTTT
.,TRBD1,TRBJ1-4,TRBV4-1,CASSLGTGNEKLFF,TGCGCCAGCAGCCTCGGGACAGGGAATGAAAAACTGTTTTTT
.,.,TRBJ2-5,TRBV6-1,CASLEQPLQETQYF,TGTGCCAGCTTGGAACAGCCTCTCCAAGAGACCCAGTACTTC
.,.,TRBJ1-1,TRBV5-4,CASSFSMGQNTEAFF,TGTGCCAGCAGCTTCAGTATGGGGCAGAACACTGAAGCTTTCTTT
.,TRBD1,TRBJ1-2,TRBV28,CASSFRARQGSGYTF,TGTGCCAGCAGTTTCCGAGCCCGACAGGGAAGCGGCTACACCTTC
.,.,TRBJ2-5,TRBV11-2,CASSLISQVETQYF,TGTGCCAGCAGCTTAATTTCCCAGGTCGAGACCCAGTACTTC
once,.,TRBJ1-3,TRBV7-2,CASSPGGGSGNTIYF,TGTGCCAGCAGCCCCGGCGGGGGGTCGGGAAACACCATATATTTT
once,TRBD2,TRBJ2-1,TRBV3-1/TRBV3-2,CASSETSGSYNEQFF,TGTGCCAGCAGCGAAACTAGCGGCTCCTACAATGAGCAGTTCTTC
.,TRBD1,TRBJ1-2,TRBV20-1,CSASGGQGKTYGYTF,TGCAGTGCTAGTGGCGGACAGGGGAAAACCTATGGCTACACCTTC
.,TRBD1,TRBJ1-6,TRBV6-5,CASRGQFGDNSPLHF,TGTGCCAGCAGGGGACAGTTTGGGGATAATTCACCCCTCCACTTT